The TCR beta chain under discussion was sequenced for a study of blood T cell repertoires in COVID-19. The sample holds a few counts of this clone. Sequenced by immunoSEQ multiplex PCR; TCRdb stores in-frame clones only, minus some. The sample includes 150,000 to 200,000 clones, less than 85% seen only once; the top ten take 13%. The germline CDR1 and CDR2 sequences are KGHSH and LQKENI. Trimming stripped 6 bases from V and 1 base from J, with 10 bases between. The CDR3 has 14 amino acids. Material for sequencing was peripheral blood. The chain carries TRBV18 and TRBJ1-5; D is unresolved. The sequence was collected from a man over 45 who had recovered from COVID-19. In DNA form, the CDR3 reads TGTGCCAGCTCCCAGGAACAGAGCAATCAGCCCCAGCATTTT. Translation: CASSQEQSNQPQHF.